Below, 14 T cell receptor beta chains from the same sample are listed, as sequenced in a study of CXCR3-negative and CXCR3-positive naive CD8 T cells. UMI-tagged TRB cDNA libraries were built via 5' RACE. No DNA is given; TCRdb re-called the 5' RACE reads and lists each CDR3 protein once. This repertoire includes over 100,000 distinct CDR3 sequences. General study findings and limits: When CXCR3-positive naive cells were set against CXCR3-negative naive cells, the former had more hydrophobic TRB CDR3s.

Antigen specificity for these receptors is unknown. The specimen was naive CXCR3+ CD8+ T cells from blood. As to subset: CD45RO-CCR7+CD27+CD95- naive CD8+ T cells expressing CXCR3 (TNR3+). Receptor source: a human donor in good health. Some clones in this sample may be carry-over from other donors' samples.

The V call is TRBV7-6, the J call TRBJ2-1; TCRdb outputs TRBD1, but without DNA this stays unchecked. The CDR3 loop spans 18 amino acids. Germline CDR1 is SGHVS and CDR2 is FNYEAQ. This chain's CDR3 is CASSLVQLAGGPDSGQFF.

The chain carries TRBV7-3 and TRBJ2-5; TCRdb proposes TRBD1, but this gene call is untestable without DNA. The V gene's germline CDR1 is SGHTA and CDR2 FQGTGA. The CDR3 is made up of 16 amino acids. CDR3 sequence reads: CASSPAGTGVGETQYF. Looking up the rest from reference TRBV7-3 and TRBJ2-5 gives the full variable domain: GAGVSQTPSNKVTEKGKYVELRCDPISGHTALYWYRQSLGQGPEFLIYFQGTGAADDSGLPNDRFFAVRPEGSVSTLKIQRTERGDSAVYLCASSPAGTGVGETQYFGPGTRLLVL.

The V and J genes are TRBV11-2 and TRBJ2-3; TCRdb reports TRBD1, a call that lacks DNA to check it against. This CDR3 comprises 15 residues. In germline, CDR1 is SGHAT, CDR2 FQNNGV. The CDR3 loop is CASSFLYSPADTQYF.

The chain combines TRBV7-9 with TRBJ1-2; the TCRdb D gene call, TRBD1, has no DNA to confirm it. There are 12 residues in the CDR3. Germline loops: CDR1 SEHNR, CDR2 FQNEAQ (reference sequence). This chain's CDR3 is CASSSGGLGYTF.

The chain has TRBV21-1 and TRBJ2-1; the TRBD2 assignment by TCRdb is unverifiable without DNA. TRBV21-1 is a pseudogene segment. This CDR3 is built from 13 residues. The CDR3: CASSSVTWGEQFF.

The chain recombines TRBV15 with TRBJ2-7; the D call from TCRdb, TRBD2, cannot be confirmed without DNA. Looked up from germline, CDR1 is LNHNV and CDR2 is YYDKDF (reference sequence). The CDR3 has 11 residues. The chain's CDR3 is CATSGGGEQYF.

The chain is built from TRBV29-1 and TRBJ2-7; without DNA, the TCRdb call of TRBD1 cannot be checked. The CDR3 has 12 residues. Per germline, CDR1 SQVTM and CDR2 ANQGSEA. The CDR3 loop is CSVRVGGYEQYF.

The chain couples TRBV7-9 to TRBJ2-3; the TCRdb D gene call, TRBD1, has no DNA to confirm it. The CDR3 runs to 13 residues. CDR1 SEHNR and CDR2 FQNEAQ come from the germline V gene (reference sequence). Here the CDR3 reads CASSPRPTDTQYF.

This chain joins TRBV28 and TRBJ2-1; the TCRdb D gene call, TRBD2, has no DNA to confirm it. Germline V gene data show CDR1 as MDHEN and CDR2 as SYDVKM. CDR3 length: 15 residues. CDR3 amino acids: CASSLPRELGHEQFF. Full variable domain (remainder filled in from reference TRBV28 and TRBJ2-1): DVKVTQSSRYLVKRTGEKVFLECVQDMDHENMFWYRQDPGLGLRLIYFSYDVKMKEKGDIPEGYSVSREKKERFSLILESASTNQTSMYLCASSLPRELGHEQFFGPGTRLTVL.

The V and J genes are TRBV4-3 and TRBJ2-7; the D gene TCRdb calls, TRBD2, cannot be checked with no DNA. The CDR3 spans 15 residues. Germline V gives CDR1 LGHNA, CDR2 YSLEER. The CDR3: CASSQEGLGSYEQYF.

CDR3: CASSQDLRGHSPLHF. This chain uses TRBV4-1 with TRBJ1-6; checking the TCRdb D call of TRBD1 is not possible without DNA. CDR1 is MGHRA and CDR2 is YSYEKL in the germline V gene. The CDR3 is 15 amino acids.

The genes are TRBV12-3 or TRBV12-4 and TRBJ2-5; TCRdb returns TRBD1, unconfirmable since there is no DNA. The CDR3 loop spans 15 amino acids. CDR3 sequence reads: CASRPDREGGETQYF.

The V gene is TRBV4-1, the J gene TRBJ2-7. This CDR3 has 13 residues. The germline V gene has CDR1 MGHRA and CDR2 YSYEKL. CDR3 sequence: CASSQVAGREQYF.

V usage is TRBV7-9 and J usage is TRBJ2-5; TCRdb proposes TRBD2, but this gene call is untestable without DNA. Germline values: CDR1 SEHNR, CDR2 FQNEAQ (reference sequence). There are 16 residues in the CDR3. CDR3 residues: CASSEGLAGGMETQYF.